One TCR beta chain is described in this entry. The entry originates in a study of blood T cell repertoires in COVID-19. For the study at large: Both acute and convalescent COVID-19 samples were obtained from the United States, Italy and Spain.

Libraries were prepared by immunoSEQ multiplex PCR; TCRdb keeps only in-frame clonotypes and omits some of them. The data hold fewer than 300,000 clones, with about 90% observed a single time. Sequences were obtained from peripheral blood. The receptor was isolated from a person in their late teens or twenties with COVID-19, enrolled during active disease.

CDR3 region: CASSQDWQGEPQHF. CDR3 bases: TGTGCCAGCAGCCAAGATTGGCAGGGCGAGCCCCAGCATTTT. The V call is TRBV3-1 (or the pseudogene TRBV3-2), the J call TRBJ1-5, with a weak D call TRBD1 (5 bases). There are 14 residues in the CDR3. CDR1 is LGHDT, CDR2 YNNKEL, per germline (reference sequence). The germline V and J ends were trimmed by 0 bases and 8 bases, with 11 bases remaining between them.